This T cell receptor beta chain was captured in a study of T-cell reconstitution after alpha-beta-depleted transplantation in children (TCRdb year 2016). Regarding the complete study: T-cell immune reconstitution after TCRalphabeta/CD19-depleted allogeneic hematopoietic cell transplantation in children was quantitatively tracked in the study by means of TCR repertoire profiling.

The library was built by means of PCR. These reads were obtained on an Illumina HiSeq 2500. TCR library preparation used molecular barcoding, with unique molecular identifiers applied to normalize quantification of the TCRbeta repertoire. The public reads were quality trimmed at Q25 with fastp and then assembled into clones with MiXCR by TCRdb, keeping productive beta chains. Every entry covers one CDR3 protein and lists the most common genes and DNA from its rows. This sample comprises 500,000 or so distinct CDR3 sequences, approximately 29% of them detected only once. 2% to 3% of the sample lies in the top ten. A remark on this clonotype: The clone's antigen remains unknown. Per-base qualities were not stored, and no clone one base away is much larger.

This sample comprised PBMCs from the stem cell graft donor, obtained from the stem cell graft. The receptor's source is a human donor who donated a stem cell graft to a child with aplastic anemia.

The DNA sequence is given as TGTGCCAGCAGCTCCGTGGGTATTCAAGAGACCCAGTACTTC. It encodes CASSSVGIQETQYF. The chain is encoded by TRBV7-7 joined to TRBJ2-5; too little of a D gene remains to name it. Its CDR3 holds 14 amino acids, cysteine through phenylalanine. Only CDR3 DNA remains: 42 bases, in frame from the first base. Sequences SSHAT (CDR1) and FNYEAQ (CDR2) are obtained from the germline V gene (reference sequence). V and J lose 4 bases and 2 bases, and a span of 11 bases separates them.